These 9 T cell receptor beta chains were sequenced from one sample in a study of tumor-infiltrating lymphocytes in primary liver carcinoma. Taking 20-30 mg of unsorted bulk tissue, the authors co-extracted RNA and DNA. A primer matching the constant region was used to make TCR beta cDNA from 450 to 500 ng of total RNA. Amplification in three nested multiplex PCR rounds with slightly modified ARM-PCR gave rise to TCR beta libraries. TRBV1-TRBV30 forward primers paired with a C-beta reverse primer drove the first two PCR rounds, around 10 cycles each. TCRdb re-called the multiplex PCR reads through MiXCR, storing one row per CDR3 protein. Of over 75,000 distinct CDR3 sequences listed, 65% to 70% are singletons. Sequencing used tumor-adjacent normal liver tissue. The origin of the receptors is a man aged 40-50 years with primary liver carcinoma and hepatitis B virus infection.

This clonotype was picked up one time. For the CDR3, the DNA is TGTGCCAGTAGTATAGGACAGGTGTACAATGAGCAGTTCTTC. Its protein is CASSIGQVYNEQFF. V is TRBV19 and J is TRBJ2-1, with a tentative D call TRBD1 (6 bases). Germline V gives CDR1 LNHDA, CDR2 SQIVND (reference sequence). The CDR3 has 14 residues. Between the trimmed V and J ends, which lost 1 base and 4 bases, there was a span of 8 bases.

The V call is TRBV11-2, the J call TRBJ2-2; tentatively, D is TRBD2 (7 bases). The germline V and J ends were trimmed by 5 bases and 17 bases, with 21 bases remaining between them. The CDR3 runs 13 residues. Germline V gene lookup returns CDR1 SGHAT and CDR2 FQNNGV. CDR3 DNA sequence: TGTGCCAGCAGCGGGTGGTCAGCCGGGGGGCTATTTTTT. Amino acid sequence: CASSGWSAGGLFF.

The chain couples TRBV11-2 to TRBJ1-1; D possibly corresponds to TRBD1 (5 bases). This CDR3 comprises 13 residues. The germline V and J ends were trimmed by 8 bases and 3 bases, with 13 bases remaining between them. Germline V gives CDR1 SGHAT, CDR2 FQNNGV. Here the CDR3 reads CASLTPGYTEAFF. The CDR3, as DNA: TGTGCCAGCTTAACCCCAGGGTACACTGAAGCTTTCTTT.

With respect to this clonotype: The junction shows a germline mismatch at one end, possibly a read error. The J gene is TRBJ1-5, the V gene TRBV19; D might be TRBD1 (6 bases). Germline V gene data show CDR1 as LNHDA and CDR2 as SQIVND (reference sequence). The CDR3 consists of 15 residues. Written as DNA, the CDR3 is TGTCCCAGTACTATGGACAGCCATAGCAATCAGCCCCAGCATTTT. This codes for CPSTMDSHSNQPQHF.

J is TRBJ2-1 and V is TRBV12-3 or TRBV12-4; TRBD2 matches at 11 bases. The CDR3 is 16 amino acids. Unmatched junction bases numbered 12, after V lost 10 bases and J lost 4 bases. The CDR3 region is CANGELAGGRYNEQFF. CDR3 in DNA: TGTGCCAACGGCGAGCTAGCGGGGGGCCGGTACAATGAGCAGTTCTTC.

A word on this clonotype: The conserved final phenylalanine or tryptophan is absent from the CDR3, which likely points to a read error. This chain links TRBV28 with TRBJ2-3, with 7 nucleotides matching TRBD2. The CDR3 runs 18 residues. CDR1 is MDHEN, CDR2 SYDVKM, per germline. CDR3 DNA sequence: TGTACCAGCAGTCAATGGGCGGGAGAGGCCCTGAGCACAGATACGCAGTATTAT. Its translation: CTSSQWAGEALSTDTQYY.

This clonotype was detected only a few times. With a much larger clone just one base away, this may be a read error. The chain joins TRBV6-5 to TRBJ1-2; TRBD1 matches 7 bases. Germline CDR1 reads MNHEY; CDR2 reads SVGAGI. The CDR3 runs to 15 residues. The CDR3, as DNA: TGTGTCAGCAGGAGACAGGGCCCCTCAAACTATGGCTACACCTTC. Translating it yields CVSRRQGPSNYGYTF.

In the case of this clonotype: A clone one base away is much larger, so this may be a read error. CDR3 amino acids: CASSLEVSYERYF. The CDR3 DNA reads as TGTGCCAGCAGCTTAGAAGTGTCCTACGAGCGGTACTTC. The chain uses TRBV7-8 and TRBJ2-7; D is undetermined. CDR3 size: 13 residues. The germline V gene encodes CDR1 SGHVS and CDR2 FQNEAQ. Drawing the rest from reference TRBV7-8 and TRBJ2-7, the complete variable domain is GAGVSQSPRYKVAKRGQDVALRCDPISGHVSLFWYQQALGQGPEFLTYFQNEAQLDKSGLPSDRFFAERPEGSVSTLKIQRTQQEDSAVYLCASSLEVSYERYFGPGTRLTVT.

For this clonotype: A much more abundant neighbour one base away suggests this may be a read error. V and J are TRBV10-3 and TRBJ2-3; tentatively, D is TRBD2 (7 bases). The CDR3 loop spans 15 amino acids. Germline-derived CDR1 and CDR2 are ENHRY and SYGVKD. V lost 7 bases and J 5 bases, leaving 19 bases between the germline ends. As DNA, the CDR3 is TGTGCCATCAATGGGGGGGCGAGGATTAAAGATACGCAGTATTTT. Translating gives CAINGGARIKDTQYF.